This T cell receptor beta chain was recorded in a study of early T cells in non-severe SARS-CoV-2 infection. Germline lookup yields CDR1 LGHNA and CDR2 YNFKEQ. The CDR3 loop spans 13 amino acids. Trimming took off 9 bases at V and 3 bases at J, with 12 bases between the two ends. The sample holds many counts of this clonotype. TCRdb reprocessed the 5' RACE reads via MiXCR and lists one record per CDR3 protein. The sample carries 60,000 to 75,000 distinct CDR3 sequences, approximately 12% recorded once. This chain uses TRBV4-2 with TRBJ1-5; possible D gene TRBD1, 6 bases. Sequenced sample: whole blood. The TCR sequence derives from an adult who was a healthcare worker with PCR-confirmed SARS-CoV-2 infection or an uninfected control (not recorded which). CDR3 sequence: CASRGALNQPQHF. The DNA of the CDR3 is TGTGCCAGTAGGGGGGCCCTCAATCAGCCCCAGCATTTT.